The sequence of this T cell receptor (beta chain) was determined in a study of OX40 agonist ivuxolimab in advanced cancers. Overall study context: Antecedent anti-PD-1, anti-PD-L1 or anti-CTLA-4 therapy was permissible, with roughly 36% having received some. Study results and limitations: Low normalized T-cell clonal expansion was also seen in some nonresponders. CD4+ T cells averaged fewer expanded clones than CD8+ T cells. Dosing at 0.1 to 3.0 mg/kg was accompanied by clonal expansion of CD4+ and CD8+ blood T cells by week 6.

Of note for this clone: As yet, its antigen is unknown.

This CDR3 spans 14 amino acids. Trimming removed 1 base at V and 7 bases at J, with 9 bases between. Germline V gene sequence: CDR1 SGHKS, CDR2 YYEKEE (reference sequence). The protocol was immunoSEQ multiplex PCR, while the TCRdb copy is restricted to in-frame clones and leaves out a portion. The sample lists about 74,000 clones; roughly 84% were seen once. This TCR came from an adult with an advanced solid tumor such as melanoma, head and neck, liver or kidney cancer. The material sequenced was CD4+ or CD8+ T cells sorted from blood, taken in a trial of the OX40 agonist ivuxolimab. The chain uses TRBV5-5 and TRBJ1-6, with TRBD1 as a possible D gene (5 bases). The CDR3 region is CASSLTGPNSPLHF. The CDR3 DNA sequence: TGTGCCAGCAGCTTGACGGGACCGAATTCACCCCTCCACTTT.